This TCR beta chain was sequenced for a study of cytomegalovirus exposure and HLA in healthy donors. Primers for the PCR totalled 60 Vbeta and 13 Jbeta. Clones were sequenced by immunoSEQ multiplex PCR, and TCRdb holds only the in-frame ones, with some missing. The sample has about 100,000 clones; over 60% are singletons. Germline CDR1 reads DFQATT; CDR2 reads SNEGSKA (reference sequence). With 7 bases removed from V and 13 bases from J, the gap between germline ends came to 13 bases. The CDR3 contains 9 residues. The sequencing sample was made of PBMCs. The chain combines TRBV20-1 with TRBJ1-2; D gene ambiguous. The TCR originated in a woman aged 18-29 years in good health and CMV-seropositive. CDR3 loop: CSGGESFTF. CDR3 nucleotides: TGCAGTGGGGGAGAGTCTTTCACCTTC.